This TCR beta chain was documented in a study of T cell repertoires in cytomegalovirus infection. In this sample, this clonotype turned up a few times. The antigen is undetermined. One entry per CDR3 protein results from TCRdb running MiXCR on the reads. The sample contains about 830,000 distinct CDR3 sequences, roughly 33% of which appear only once. The CDR3 covers 17 residues. V shed 6 bases and J 3 bases; nucleotides not matched to a gene: 10. Germline lookup yields CDR1 SEHNR and CDR2 FQNEAQ (reference sequence). The material sequenced was cultured CD8+ T cells from PBMCs, taken from culture after CMV antigen stimulation. The V call is TRBV7-9, the J call TRBJ2-1; 11 bases are a match to TRBD2. The source of this sequence is a human donor in good health (CMV status not recorded). Some clones in this sample may be carry-over from other donors' samples. CDR3 region: CASRLTPGTSGYNEQFF. The CDR3 DNA reads as TGTGCCAGCAGGTTAACCCCAGGGACTAGCGGCTACAATGAGCAGTTCTTC.